This T cell receptor (beta chain) was captured in a study of blood T cells in healthy people across ages. Overall study findings and caveats: Diversity estimates from one million T cells were considered underestimates.

Trimming left V 4 bases short and J 5 bases short, with 23 bases between. Looked up from germline, CDR1 is SGHDN and CDR2 is FVKESK. The CDR3 covers 17 residues. Primers used in a second PCR of roughly 6 to 11 cycles were a sample-barcoded 5' primer and a J-beta primer mix. Sequencing recovered at least 2.5 million CDR3-containing paired-end reads from each sample. TCRdb re-derived calls from the 5' RACE reads in MiXCR, one entry per CDR3 protein. The table lists around 1.5 million distinct CDR3 sequences, 59% of them singletons. About this clonotype: Its antigen remains unidentified.

This sequence was found in a man between 18 and 35 years old in good health. The sample consisted of blood. The chain employs TRBV14 and TRBJ1-1; D is unclear. CDR3 in DNA: TGTGCCAGCAGCCCTCGTGGGTTTTTTGAACTTGGGACTGAAGCTTTCTTT. Translation: CASSPRGFFELGTEAFF. The full variable domain, in which reference TRBV14 and TRBJ1-1 provide the parts outside the CDR3, is EAGVTQFPSHSVIEKGQTVTLRCDPISGHDNLYWYRRVMGKEIKFLLHFVKESKQDESGMPNNRFLAERTGGTYSTLKVQPAELEDSGVYFCASSPRGFFELGTEAFFGQGTRLTVV.